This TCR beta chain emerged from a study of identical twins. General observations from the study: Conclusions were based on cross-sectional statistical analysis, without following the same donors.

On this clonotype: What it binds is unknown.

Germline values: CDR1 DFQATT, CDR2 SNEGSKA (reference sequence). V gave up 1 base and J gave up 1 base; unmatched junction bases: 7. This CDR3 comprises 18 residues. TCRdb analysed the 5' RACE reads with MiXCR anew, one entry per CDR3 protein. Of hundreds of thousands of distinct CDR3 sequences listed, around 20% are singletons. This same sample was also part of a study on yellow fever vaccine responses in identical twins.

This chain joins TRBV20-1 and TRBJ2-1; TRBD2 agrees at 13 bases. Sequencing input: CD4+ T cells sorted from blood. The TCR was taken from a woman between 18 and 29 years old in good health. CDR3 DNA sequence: TGCAGTGCTAGAGTTGGGACTAGCGGGATAGGATCCTACAATGAGCAGTTCTTC. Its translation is CSARVGTSGIGSYNEQFF.